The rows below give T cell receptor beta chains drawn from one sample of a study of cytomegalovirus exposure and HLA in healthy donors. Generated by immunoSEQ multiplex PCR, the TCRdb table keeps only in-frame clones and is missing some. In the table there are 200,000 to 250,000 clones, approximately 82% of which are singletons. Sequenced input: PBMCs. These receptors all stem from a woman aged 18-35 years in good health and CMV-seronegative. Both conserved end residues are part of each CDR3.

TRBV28	CASSLGQGNQPQHF
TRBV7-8	CASSFKGPNQPQHF
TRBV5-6	CASSYQPWRQSPGNEQFF
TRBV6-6	CASRGQGKNEKLFF
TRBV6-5	CASSRELDSSYEQYF
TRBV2	CAVYRGLSYEQYF
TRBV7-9	CASSFGSGAFQETQYF
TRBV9	CASSSSEAGNTGELFF
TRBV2	CASRNRQGGTGELFF
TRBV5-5	CASSMAWADYGYTF
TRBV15	CATNQVLNTEAFF
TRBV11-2	CASSPRLASYEQYF
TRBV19	CASRRQGPMNTEAFF
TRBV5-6	CASSLGGNEKLFF
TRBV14	CASSQDWWTGDTEAFF
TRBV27	CASSKQGTTYYGYTF
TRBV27	CASRGLKTGSYGYTF
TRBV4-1	CASSQDGAGSYNSPLHF
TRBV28	CASRRQGTDTQYF
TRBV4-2	CASSQVWSKGTDTQYF
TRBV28	CASSPPGAGSYEQYF
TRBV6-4	CASSAGPSYEQYF
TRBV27	CASTQPGDVNGYTF
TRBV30	CAWSSSQGAWKQPQHF
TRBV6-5	CASSQGISLGDTQYF
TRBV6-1	CASSGTQLSYGYTF
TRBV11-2	CASSRKGQGASGNTIYF
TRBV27	CASSLNAGTAYEQYF
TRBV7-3	CASSRRTSGTGANVLTF
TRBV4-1	CASSPGQVNEQFF
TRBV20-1	CSASRQVEQYF
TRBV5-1	CASSLQASNTEAFF
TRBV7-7	CASTRLAGGPGETQYF
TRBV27	CASSFGGPPDTQYF
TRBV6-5	CASSYSGGVQETQYF
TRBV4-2	CASSQGWSSYEQYF
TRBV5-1	CASSDGGVLSYEQYF
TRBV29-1	CSVDGGGTTFMNEQFF
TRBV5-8	CASSQGTYPSTDTQYF
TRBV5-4	CASSWPDRGLNGYTF
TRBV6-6	CASTAANSYEQYF
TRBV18	CASSPQSRGRETEAFF
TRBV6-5	CASSYSGVTEAFF
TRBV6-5	CASSYRRTERRGYTF
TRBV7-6	CASTPDRAGEQYF
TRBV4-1	CASSPPPSFEMNTEAFF
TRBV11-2	CASSLVGAVRNEQFF
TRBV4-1	CASSRGTYYEAFF
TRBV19	CASTPGTSPTGETQYF
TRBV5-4	CASGIGWDTEAFF
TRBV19	CASKDFRDRNEKLFF
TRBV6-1	CASRGTGTGDEKLFF